This T cell receptor (beta chain) was recovered during a study of T cell changes during pregnancy in multiple sclerosis. Assay used: immunoSEQ multiplex PCR; TCRdb lists only in-frame clones, some missing. Among 60,000 or so clones listed, over 75% were seen once. CDR1 and CDR2 (germline): LGHNA, YNFKEQ. This CDR3 region has 16 residues. V was pared by 0 bases and J by 1 base, with 12 bases between. This clone has just one count. The source was peripheral blood, collected before pregnancy. The V and J genes are TRBV4-2 and TRBJ1-1; no clear D gene. The TCR originated in a female donor with multiple sclerosis, enrolled in a pregnancy study. CDR3 protein: CASSQDLATANTEAFF. Written as DNA, the CDR3 is TGTGCCAGCAGCCAAGATTTGGCCACAGCGAACACTGAAGCTTTCTTT.